What follows describes a single T cell receptor beta chain. Here immunoSEQ multiplex PCR was the method, and the copy in TCRdb shows in-frame clones only, minus some. The table records about 660,000 clones, around nine tenths of them present only once. The sample comes from a study of shared T cell receptors in the human thymus. V lost 9 bases to trimming and J lost 4 bases; unmatched junction nucleotides: 6. The CDR3 has 14 residues. Germline loops: CDR1 SNHLY, CDR2 FYNNEI. These sequences were also reported in another study, on human thymus T cells. That paper states: The thymus tissue came from resections taken during corrective heart surgery. Both thymic and peripheral blood repertoires showed apparently biased V and J usage.

This TCR was sampled from a boy under two years old with a congenital heart defect. This chain uses TRBV2 with TRBJ2-3, with 11 bases fitting TRBD2. Material: thymocytes. The chain's CDR3 is CASISGREADTQYF. The CDR3 bases are TGTGCCAGTATTAGCGGGAGGGAAGCAGATACGCAGTATTTT.